A single T cell receptor (beta chain) is shown here with its context. Its specificity is unknown. Naive CD8 cells, CD45RO-negative and positively selected for CCR7, excluded terminally differentiated effector memory CD45RA+ cells. The assay was immunoSEQ multiplex PCR, and TCRdb's table has in-frame clones only and misses some. The sample records 650,000 to 800,000 clones, about 91% being singletons. Per germline, CDR1 SQVTM and CDR2 ANQGSEA. V lost 5 bases to trimming and J lost 0 bases; unmatched junction nucleotides: 30. There are 24 residues in the CDR3. These data originate in a study of shared clonotypes between healthy human individuals. Overall study results and limits: The researchers took only blood, and tissue repertoires probably look different.

The receptor was isolated from a man aged 25-45 years in good health. V and J are TRBV29-1 and TRBJ2-1, with 11 bases that match TRBD2. Sequenced input: naive CD8+ T cells sorted from blood. This chain's CDR3 is CSVRGTRPDFVGLAEKSSYNEQFF. CDR3 coding DNA: TGCAGCGTTCGAGGGACCCGCCCTGATTTTGTGGGACTAGCGGAGAAAAGCTCCTACAATGAGCAGTTCTTC.